These 2 T cell receptor beta chains share one sample of origin, sequenced in a study of blood T cells in healthy people across ages. A second PCR, run for about 7 to 12 cycles, used a sample-barcoded 5' primer plus a J-beta primer mix. TCRdb re-called the 5' RACE reads through MiXCR, storing one row per CDR3 protein. This table has 1.5 million to 1.9 million distinct CDR3 sequences, approximately 43% appearing once. The material sequenced was blood. All receptors derive from a young woman in good health.

The CDR3 nucleotides are TGCGCCAGCAGCCAAGTTAAACAGGGGGGTAGGAGGGCAAGTGAGCAGTTCTTC. Translation: CASSQVKQGGRRASEQFF. The chain links TRBV4-3 to TRBJ2-1; 8 nucleotides line up with TRBD1. V gave up 1 base and J gave up 9 bases; unmatched junction bases: 17. This CDR3 contains 18 residues. Looked up from germline, CDR1 is LGHNA and CDR2 is YSLEER.

V is TRBV10-3 and J is TRBJ2-3; D gene uncertain. CDR1 is ENHRY and CDR2 is SYGVKD in the germline V gene. Trimming pared 11 bases from V and 4 bases from J, leaving 10 bases between. CDR3 length: 11 amino acids. The CDR3 region is CAVDNPDTQYF. CDR3 coding DNA: TGTGCCGTAGACAATCCAGATACGCAGTATTTT.